Each of the 18 T cell receptor beta chains below was sequenced from the same sample in a study of CD8+CD57+ T cells in acquired aplastic anemia. Previously, flow cytometry had revealed CD8+CD57+ cell expansion in the patients chosen for sequencing. Genomic DNA, the template, was used for profiling of the TCR beta VDJ and CDR3. One entry per CDR3 protein results from TCRdb running MiXCR on the reads. The sample comprises some 200,000 distinct CDR3 sequences, 40% to 50% of which are singletons, and 8.5% to 10% rests with the top ten. The sample was sorted CD4+, CD8+, or CD8+CD57+ T cells (not recorded which) from PBMCs. These TCRs come from a human donor with aplastic anemia.

This clonotype was recorded at least ten times. V usage is TRBV12-3 or TRBV12-4 and J usage is TRBJ2-5, with D perhaps TRBD2 (6 bases). The V gene lost 2 bases and the J gene lost 7 bases, with 14 bases spanning the gap. The CDR3 contains 14 residues. The CDR3 DNA reads as TGTGCCAGCAGTTTATGGGCGGGAAGGGGGACCCAGTACTTC. It codes for CASSLWAGRGTQYF.

The chain uses TRBV2 and TRBJ1-1; D may be TRBD1 (6 bases). The CDR3 has 13 amino acids. Trimming took off 6 bases at V and 5 bases at J, with 13 bases between the two ends. The germline CDR1 and CDR2 sequences are SNHLY and FYNNEI. CDR3 nucleotides: TGTGCCAGCAGAGTCGCTCAGGGGACTGAAGCTTTCTTT. This gives the protein CASRVAQGTEAFF.

There are a few counts of this clonotype. The genes are TRBV10-3 and TRBJ2-7, with 7 bases that match TRBD1. Germline V CDR1 and CDR2: ENHRY, SYGVKD. The CDR3 spans 15 residues. The V and J ends lost 0 bases and 6 bases, in that order; junction bases with no gene match: 8. The DNA of the CDR3 is TGTGCCATCAGTGAGTCGACGGCAGGGGGAAGCGAGCAGTACTTC. Its protein is CAISESTAGGSEQYF.

This chain's CDR3 is CASSVQRGNTEAFF. CDR3 bases: TGTGCCAGCAGTGTGCAAAGGGGGAACACTGAAGCTTTCTTT. The chain is built from TRBV2 and TRBJ1-1; the D gene is possibly TRBD1 (5 bases). The germline gives CDR1 SNHLY, CDR2 FYNNEI. This CDR3 is built from 14 residues. V lost 4 bases, J lost 1 base, and 10 bases lay in between.

This clonotype was seen many times. This chain joins TRBV19 and TRBJ1-2; D perhaps matches TRBD1 (5 bases). V dropped 3 bases and J dropped 5 bases, with 13 bases sitting between them. Germline V gene data show CDR1 as LNHDA and CDR2 as SQIVND (reference sequence). This CDR3 is built from 14 residues. CDR3: CASSIKQGSYGYTF. The CDR3 DNA reads TGTGCCAGTAGTATCAAGCAGGGCAGTTATGGCTACACCTTC.

The V gene is TRBV15, the J gene TRBJ2-3; D is unresolved. V was pared by 9 bases and J by 7 bases, with 17 bases between. This CDR3 comprises 13 residues. The germline CDR1 and CDR2 sequences are LNHNV and YYDKDF (reference sequence). CDR3 loop: CATWDYSGYTQYF. For the CDR3, the DNA is TGTGCCACGTGGGATTACTCGGGCTATACGCAGTATTTT.

The rearrangement joins TRBV20-1 to TRBJ1-5, with D uncertain. Trimming left V 4 bases short and J 1 base short, with 11 bases between. Germline V lookup: CDR1 DFQATT, CDR2 SNEGSKA (reference sequence). CDR3 size: 14 residues. The CDR3 sequence: CSAKLGLSNQPQHF. CDR3 nucleotides: TGCAGTGCTAAACTAGGACTGAGCAATCAGCCCCAGCATTTT.

This clonotype showed up many times. The chain recombines TRBV12-3 or TRBV12-4 with TRBJ2-1, with D possibly matching TRBD2 (5 bases). This CDR3 contains 13 residues. V gave up 6 bases and J gave up 10 bases, with 16 bases separating them. CDR3 sequence: CASSPTRLHEQFF. DNA for the CDR3: TGTGCCAGCAGCCCCACCCGACTACACGAGCAGTTCTTC.

This clonotype was counted between two and nine times. This chain joins TRBV15 and TRBJ2-5; D gene ambiguous. CDR1 LNHNV and CDR2 YYDKDF come from the germline V gene (reference sequence). The CDR3 sequence is 14 residues long. Trimming pared 0 bases from V and 2 bases from J, leaving 7 bases between. The CDR3, as DNA: TGTGCCACCAGCAGAGATCCCAGTCAAGAGACCCAGTACTTC. Amino acids: CATSRDPSQETQYF.

As for this clonotype: Here the CDR3 omits its conserved ending phenylalanine or tryptophan, so a read error is the likely source. The chain combines TRBV15 with TRBJ1-2; D unclear. The CDR3 is made up of 13 amino acids. The germline gives CDR1 LNHNV, CDR2 YYDKDF (reference sequence). Trimming pared 0 bases from V and 7 bases from J, leaving 9 bases between. The chain's CDR3 is CATSRDHGSGYTS. The CDR3 nucleotides read TGTGCCACCAGCAGAGATCATGGGTCTGGCTACACCTCC.

V and J are TRBV19 and TRBJ2-5; 7 bases line up with TRBD2. This CDR3 contains 14 residues. V trimming: 8 bases; J trimming: 1 base; junction bases outside the gene matches: 7. From germline, CDR1 is LNHDA and CDR2 SQIVND (reference sequence). The CDR3 DNA is TGTGCCAGTGGGAGAGCGGGACGCCAAGAGACCCAGTACTTC. Its translation: CASGRAGRQETQYF.

This clonotype showed up many times. The chain couples TRBV6-1 to TRBJ1-3, with D unresolved. The length of the CDR3 is 14 residues. V lost 6 bases and J 4 bases, leaving 13 bases between the germline ends. CDR1 and CDR2 (germline): MNHNS, SASEGT. Here the CDR3 reads CASRYGKAGNTIYF. CDR3 nucleotide sequence: TGTGCCAGCAGATATGGAAAGGCCGGAAACACCATATATTTT.

This clonotype appeared many times. The V call is TRBV19, the J call TRBJ1-6, with TRBD1 matching over 8 bases. The CDR3 spans 15 residues. Germline values: CDR1 LNHDA, CDR2 SQIVND (reference sequence). Trimming removed 8 bases from V and 4 bases from J; junction bases left unmatched: 7. CDR3 protein: CASSAGGRYNSPLHF. CDR3 DNA sequence: TGTGCCAGTTCGGCAGGGGGCAGGTATAATTCACCCCTCCACTTT.

The V and J genes are TRBV14 and TRBJ2-5; D remains ambiguous. There are 13 residues in the CDR3. Per the germline V gene, CDR1 is SGHDN and CDR2 is FVKESK. The V and J ends lost 2 bases and 1 base respectively, with 5 bases between them. CDR3 coding DNA: TGTGCCAGCAGCCAAACTCTCCAAGAGACCCAGTACTTC. It translates to CASSQTLQETQYF. The complete variable domain, with remaining parts taken from reference TRBV14 and TRBJ2-5, reads EAGVTQFPSHSVIEKGQTVTLRCDPISGHDNLYWYRRVMGKEIKFLLHFVKESKQDESGMPNNRFLAERTGGTYSTLKVQPAELEDSGVYFCASSQTLQETQYFGPGTRLLVL.

Here the CDR3 DNA reads TGTGCCAGCAGCCGCGAGAATAGGGGTAGCACAGATACGCAGTATTTT. Encoded protein: CASSRENRGSTDTQYF. This chain links TRBV2 with TRBJ2-3, with D possibly matching TRBD1 (5 bases). This CDR3 comprises 16 residues. Germline lookup yields CDR1 SNHLY and CDR2 FYNNEI. Trimming stripped 6 bases from V and 0 bases from J, with 16 bases between.

At least ten counts were recorded for this clonotype. This chain's CDR3 is CASSSGGDSTGYTF. The CDR3 region has the DNA TGTGCCAGCAGCTCCGGCGGGGATTCTACTGGCTACACCTTC. The genes are TRBV7-3 and TRBJ1-2; D is ambiguous. In germline, CDR1 is SGHTA, CDR2 FQGTGA. The CDR3 is 14 amino acids. Trimming pared 4 bases from V and 7 bases from J, leaving 16 bases between.

This clonotype was detected ten times or more. The genes are TRBV25-1 and TRBJ2-3; D is ambiguous. V shed 6 bases and J shed 2 bases, with 6 bases lying between them. CDR3 size: 12 residues. The germline gives CDR1 MGHDK, CDR2 SYGVNS. CDR3 in DNA: TGTGCCAGCAGATCTCTCACAGATACGCAGTATTTT. It yields the protein CASRSLTDTQYF. Using reference TRBV25-1 and TRBJ2-3 for the parts outside the CDR3, the full variable domain is EADIYQTPRYLVIGTGKKITLECSQTMGHDKMYWYQQDPGMELHLIHYSYGVNSTEKGDLSSESTVSRIRTEHFPLTLESARPSHTSQYLCASRSLTDTQYFGPGTRLTVL.

The chain employs TRBV6-1 and TRBJ1-2, with D maybe TRBD1 (5 bases). This CDR3 is built from 15 residues. V lost 4 bases and J lost 0, with 12 bases in between. Germline V gives CDR1 MNHNS, CDR2 SASEGT. CDR3 bases: TGTGCCAGCAGTGCATACCAGGGAGCTAACTATGGCTACACCTTC. Amino acid sequence: CASSAYQGANYGYTF.